Listed below are T cell receptor beta chains from one sample, sequenced in a study of STAT5B mutations in CD4+ large granular lymphocyte leukemia. Generated by immunoSEQ multiplex PCR, the TCRdb table keeps only in-frame clones and is missing some. The repertoire consists of just over 40,000 clones, with roughly four fifths occurring once and the leading ten covering about 3.6%. Material: CD4+ T cells from blood buffy coats. These receptors came from a human donor in good health. Both conserved end residues are part of each CDR3. The D gene is left open where the match is weak. Clone size is not always given. Where it is, it says once, few, many or a class for expanded clones.

j_gene: TRBJ2-5
d_gene: -
v_gene: TRBV7-2
abundance: once
CDR3aa: CASGKVTETQYF
CDR3nt: TGTGCCAGCGGGAAAGTCACAGAGACCCAGTACTTC

j_gene: TRBJ2-4
d_gene: -
v_gene: TRBV6-1
abundance: -
CDR3aa: CASSEPGHGMVIQYF
CDR3nt: TGTGCCAGCAGTGAACCGGGACACGGCATGGTCATTCAGTACTTC

j_gene: TRBJ1-2
d_gene: -
v_gene: TRBV21-1
abundance: -
CDR3aa: CASSPQEVGYTF
CDR3nt: TGTGCCAGCAGCCCACAGGAGGTGGGCTACACCTTC

j_gene: TRBJ2-3
d_gene: -
v_gene: TRBV30
abundance: -
CDR3aa: CAWSVVPAYTDTQYF
CDR3nt: TGTGCCTGGAGTGTAGTCCCCGCTTACACAGATACGCAGTATTTT

j_gene: TRBJ1-5
d_gene: -
v_gene: TRBV19
abundance: -
CDR3aa: CASSLTGKAPQHF
CDR3nt: TGTGCCAGTAGCCTTACAGGGAAGGCGCCCCAGCATTTT

j_gene: TRBJ2-7
d_gene: -
v_gene: TRBV21-1
abundance: -
CDR3aa: CASSKLRDRVYEQYF
CDR3nt: TGTGCCAGCAGCAAACTGCGGGACAGGGTGTACGAGCAGTACTTC

j_gene: TRBJ1-1
d_gene: -
v_gene: TRBV30
abundance: -
CDR3aa: CAWSSPSGRAFF
CDR3nt: TGTGCCTGGAGTTCACCTTCCGGACGTGCTTTCTTT

j_gene: TRBJ1-2
d_gene: -
v_gene: TRBV30
abundance: -
CDR3aa: CAWSRDRPYGYTF
CDR3nt: TGTGCCTGGAGTCGAGACAGGCCTTATGGCTACACCTTC

j_gene: TRBJ1-1
d_gene: -
v_gene: TRBV7-8
abundance: -
CDR3aa: CASSDPGPRAAEAFF
CDR3nt: TGTGCCAGCAGCGACCCGGGACCCCGAGCGGCTGAAGCTTTCTTT

j_gene: TRBJ1-3
d_gene: -
v_gene: TRBV5-8
abundance: -
CDR3aa: CASTRPRTSGNTIYF
CDR3nt: TGTGCCAGCACCCGGCCGAGGACCTCTGGAAACACCATATATTTT

j_gene: TRBJ2-2
d_gene: -
v_gene: TRBV7-3
abundance: -
CDR3aa: CASSPAGAMNTGELFF
CDR3nt: TGTGCCAGCAGCCCCGCGGGGGCGATGAACACCGGGGAGCTGTTTTTT

j_gene: TRBJ2-2
d_gene: -
v_gene: TRBV5-1
abundance: once
CDR3aa: CASTRGESGELFF
CDR3nt: TGCGCCAGCACCCGAGGGGAATCCGGGGAGCTGTTTTTT

j_gene: TRBJ2-7
d_gene: TRBD1
v_gene: TRBV13
abundance: -
CDR3aa: CASSFGTVGTYEQYF
CDR3nt: TGTGCCAGCAGCTTTGGGACAGTGGGGACCTACGAGCAGTACTTC

j_gene: TRBJ1-2
d_gene: -
v_gene: TRBV6-1
abundance: few
CDR3aa: CASSPRGIPNYGYTF
CDR3nt: TGTGCCAGCAGCCCCCGGGGGATCCCTAACTATGGCTACACCTTC

j_gene: TRBJ2-7
d_gene: -
v_gene: TRBV2
abundance: -
CDR3aa: CASQGNSYEQYF
CDR3nt: TGTGCCAGCCAGGGAAACTCCTACGAGCAGTACTTC

j_gene: TRBJ2-1
d_gene: -
v_gene: TRBV19
abundance: once
CDR3aa: CASSIPHSPSYNEQFF
CDR3nt: TGTGCCAGTAGTATCCCCCACTCCCCGTCCTACAATGAGCAGTTCTTC

j_gene: TRBJ2-3
d_gene: -
v_gene: TRBV28
abundance: -
CDR3aa: CASSLMAAPSTDTQYF
CDR3nt: TGTGCCAGCAGTTTAATGGCGGCTCCTAGCACAGATACGCAGTATTTT

j_gene: TRBJ2-5
d_gene: TRBD2
v_gene: TRBV19
abundance: -
CDR3aa: CASRWTSGGSRETQYF
CDR3nt: TGTGCCAGTAGGTGGACTAGCGGAGGGTCCAGAGAGACCCAGTACTTC

j_gene: TRBJ1-2
d_gene: -
v_gene: TRBV27
abundance: -
CDR3aa: CASSPDNYGYTF
CDR3nt: TGTGCCAGCAGTCCTGATAACTATGGCTACACCTTC

j_gene: TRBJ1-2
d_gene: -
v_gene: TRBV11-2
abundance: -
CDR3aa: CASSLVSAPGTF
CDR3nt: TGTGCCAGCAGCTTAGTGTCAGCCCCTGGCACCTTC

j_gene: TRBJ2-7
d_gene: TRBD2
v_gene: TRBV4-3
abundance: -
CDR3aa: CASSRELAGALEQYF
CDR3nt: TGCGCCAGCAGCAGGGAACTAGCGGGAGCCCTCGAGCAGTACTTC

j_gene: TRBJ2-7
d_gene: -
v_gene: TRBV6-1
abundance: -
CDR3aa: CASRQGGSYEQYF
CDR3nt: TGTGCCAGCAGACAGGGGGGGTCCTACGAGCAGTACTTC

j_gene: TRBJ2-2
d_gene: TRBD2
v_gene: TRBV30
abundance: -
CDR3aa: CAWVRGATGELFF
CDR3nt: TGTGCCTGGGTGCGGGGGGCAACCGGGGAGCTGTTTTTT

j_gene: TRBJ2-2
d_gene: -
v_gene: TRBV7-9
abundance: -
CDR3aa: CASSLAQSRTGELFF
CDR3nt: TGTGCCAGCAGCTTAGCGCAAAGTCGCACCGGGGAGCTGTTTTTT

j_gene: TRBJ2-2
d_gene: -
v_gene: TRBV19
abundance: -
CDR3aa: CATYDTGNTGELFF
CDR3nt: TGTGCCACCTACGATACGGGGAACACCGGGGAGCTGTTTTTT

j_gene: TRBJ1-1
d_gene: -
v_gene: TRBV20-1
abundance: few
CDR3aa: CSDGRKAEAFF
CDR3nt: TGCAGTGACGGAAGGAAGGCTGAAGCTTTCTTT

j_gene: TRBJ1-2
d_gene: -
v_gene: TRBV18
abundance: -
CDR3aa: CASSPGVDRGADGYTF
CDR3nt: TGTGCCAGCTCACCTGGTGTAGATCGGGGGGCGGATGGCTACACCTTC

j_gene: TRBJ2-6
d_gene: -
v_gene: TRBV7-3
abundance: -
CDR3aa: CASSLSGPGANVLTF
CDR3nt: TGTGCCAGCAGCTTATCAGGTCCTGGGGCCAACGTCCTGACTTTC

j_gene: TRBJ2-1
d_gene: -
v_gene: TRBV18
abundance: -
CDR3aa: CASSPVGNEQFF
CDR3nt: TGTGCCAGCTCACCGGTAGGCAATGAGCAGTTCTTC

j_gene: TRBJ2-3
d_gene: -
v_gene: TRBV5-4
abundance: -
CDR3aa: CASSLVEGQQYF
CDR3nt: TGTGCCAGCAGCTTAGTAGAAGGACAGCAGTATTTT

j_gene: TRBJ1-4
d_gene: -
v_gene: TRBV6-6
abundance: -
CDR3aa: CASRRDSTNEKLFF
CDR3nt: TGTGCCAGCAGACGCGACAGTACTAATGAAAAACTGTTTTTT

j_gene: TRBJ1-5
d_gene: -
v_gene: TRBV7-9
abundance: -
CDR3aa: CASSLGQPGNQPQHF
CDR3nt: TGTGCCAGCAGCTTAGGACAGCCTGGCAATCAGCCCCAGCATTTT